This T cell receptor (beta chain) stems from a study of control samples from healthy donors and cancer patients. Profiled with immunoSEQ multiplex PCR; TCRdb holds only in-frame clones, not every one. The sample contains some 120,000 clones, about 95% of which appear only once. The sample comprised blood. The receptor was derived from a man aged 25-45 years in good health.

CDR3 loop: CASSSSAGIGPSETQYF. The CDR3 bases are TGTGCCAGCAGCTCCTCGGCAGGGATCGGTCCCTCAGAGACCCAGTACTTC. This sequence joins TRBV7-2 and TRBJ2-5; a possible D gene is TRBD1 (5 bases). The CDR3 covers 17 residues. Germline CDR1 and CDR2: SGHTA and FQGNSA. V shed 4 bases and J shed 4 bases, with 22 bases lying between them.